These 2 T cell receptor beta chains came from one sample sequenced in a study of cytomegalovirus exposure and HLA in healthy donors. A multiplex PCR was run with 60 Vbeta primers and 13 Jbeta primers. Clones were sequenced by immunoSEQ multiplex PCR, and TCRdb holds only the in-frame ones, with some missing. The sample shows around 130,000 clones, approximately 72% of them seen only once. Source material: PBMCs. These receptors were collected from an older woman in good health and CMV-seronegative.

The J gene is TRBJ2-7, the V gene TRBV5-1; D is perhaps TRBD1 (5 bases). V was trimmed by 2 bases and J by 3 bases, leaving 12 bases between them. The germline CDR1 and CDR2 sequences are SGHRS and YFSETQ. The CDR3 consists of 14 residues. This CDR3 is CASSLEGAYYEQYF. In nucleotides, the CDR3 is TGCGCCAGCAGCTTAGAAGGGGCGTACTACGAGCAGTACTTC.

This clone was seen only a few times. The chain links TRBV7-2 to TRBJ1-3, with a tentative D call TRBD1 (6 bases). The CDR3 runs to 16 residues. The V gene's germline CDR1 is SGHTA and CDR2 FQGNSA. V lost 1 base and J 4 bases, leaving 14 bases between the germline ends. In DNA form, the CDR3 reads TGTGCCAGCAGCTTAGTCGGGGGGCGGTCAGGAAACACCATATATTTT. Its translation is CASSLVGGRSGNTIYF. Supplemented by reference TRBV7-2 and TRBJ1-3, the full variable domain reads GAGVSQSPSNKVTEKGKDVELRCDPISGHTALYWYRQSLGQGLEFLIYFQGNSAPDKSGLPSDRFSAERTGGSVSTLTIQRTQQEDSAVYLCASSLVGGRSGNTIYFGEGSWLTVV.